The TCR beta chain described here comes from a study of cytomegalovirus exposure and HLA in healthy donors (dated by TCRdb to about 2017). Concerning the study at large: According to an earlier analysis of 587 of the donors, about 180 million T cells yielded some 110 million unique TCR beta sequences and about 300 Gb of sequence data. An earlier analysis of around 580 of the donors used high-throughput TCR beta sequencing to judge whether each TCR beta V gene segment behaved as functional or pseudogenic. Rather than drawing on any new phenotypic data, the later analysis identified candidate immune exposures from TCR beta sequences and the way those sequences occurred across donors. Every discovery cohort repertoire had been produced on one sequencing platform. HLA typing included class I and class II loci at four-digit resolution. Four to six DR-DQ haplotypes were handled as single units for association and clustering, since linkage in the cohort was strong. Alongside the repertoire data, information on donor age, sex, ethnicity and CMV serostatus was compiled. An early release covering about 600 HLA-typed donors comprised 300 to 350 gigabases of sequencing data and about 90 million unique TCR sequences. Genome-wide SNP genotypes for about 55% of the roughly 670 donors were used in a later genetic analysis, which treated that subset as a discovery cohort. Across about 380 genotyped donors of the cohort, an average of about 240,000 unique TCR beta nucleotide sequences per donor were sequenced, and roughly 17% of those sequences were non-productive. High-throughput TCR immunosequencing, statistical association of individual TCRs with disease status, and machine learning were combined to predict cytomegalovirus infection status. Of the roughly 400 genotyped donors, roughly 76% were placed in the genetic ancestry cluster associated with self-reported Caucasian donors. Besides the first cohort of more than 650 subjects, a separate validation cohort made up of roughly 130 different subjects was used. Typing coverage varied by locus: about 620-640 donors for A, B, C, DRB1 and DQB1; approximately 560 for DQA1; around 610 for DPA1; approximately 470 for DPB1. To study patterns of TCR occurrence, a later analysis re-analyzed previously published TCR beta repertoires from 650 to 750 donors and added high-resolution HLA genotyping. The aim of the study was to test whether cataloging public T cell receptors could identify signatures of past pathogen exposure. Using immunosequencing, the study profiled T cell repertoires from fewer than 700 subjects and related those repertoires to cytomegalovirus serostatus. Overall study outcomes, separate from this receptor: The study gave a list of about 150 TCR beta chains associated with cytomegalovirus. According to a later analysis, most CMV-associated TCR beta chains appeared to be HLA-restricted, and the HLA associations seemed to be driven largely by CMV exposure. V-gene and J-gene trimming of TCR beta chains was associated with a missense DCLRE1C variant in a later genetic analysis, and the association was replicated in an independent cohort. In a later genetic analysis, fewer N-insertions in productive TCRs were reported among donors in an Asian-associated ancestry cluster than the roughly 710-donor mean. The classifier was reported to diagnose cytomegalovirus status with high specificity and sensitivity in both the original and validation cohorts. A further reported finding was that TCR beta sequences accurately predicted the HLA-A and HLA-B alleles for most subjects in the first cohort. Strong co-occurrence of HLA alleles, especially DR and DQ, made assigning TCR associations to individual alleles difficult. In vitro tests confirmed that three of the cytomegalovirus-associated TCR beta chains recognize cytomegalovirus antigens. In a later analysis, HLA-associated TCR beta chains were found to be more clonally expanded and to have lower generation probabilities than equally common non-associated chains. A later analysis found that TCR association rates varied across HLA loci, with DRB1 alleles showing the most associated TCRs and HLA-C alleles the fewest. In this cohort, only TCR beta chains were sequenced, and detectable features were limited by the absence of alpha or paired-chain data. HLA typing was unavailable for some donors at each locus, so association tests used only the typed subset. In an earlier analysis of approximately 600 of the donors, most TCR beta V segments were observed in productive rearrangements about 90% or about 30% of the time, broadly matching IMGT annotations. The only immune exposure information available for the cohort was CMV serostatus. At a false discovery rate of 0.05, a later analysis linked roughly 17,000 TCR beta sequences to specific HLA alleles. Correlated functional status among segregating V segments might be attributable to linkage disequilibrium, but an unknown experimental factor could not be ruled out. Across donors, most TCR sequences were observed very rarely, whereas some public TCRs were present in many individuals. Because counts were too low, seventeen rarely observed V segments, including chromosome 9 orphons, were excluded from the earlier analysis of some 590 of the donors. The sequencing pipeline was judged likely to have produced a cluster of highly shared sequence variants as a technical artifact. The 87-base-pair reads could not distinguish some IMGT-functional V segments, including TRBV6-2 and TRBV6-3, so those segments were excluded. Roughly uniform sequencing depth across donors was assumed in presence/absence analyses, although this assumption may not hold. A later analysis reported that several top co-occurrence clusters appeared linked to parvovirus B19, influenza, CMV and Epstein-Barr virus. According to the authors, the approach could potentially be generalized to other disease states and immunological phenotypes.

Library creation used the immunoSEQ multiplex PCR assay. For the multiplex PCR, a mixture combining 60 forward primers for TCR Vbeta segments and 13 reverse primers for TCR Jbeta segments was used. The CDR3 region of rearranged TCR beta genes was amplified from genomic DNA by a multiplex PCR assay. Amplified TCR beta libraries were sequenced as 87-base-pair reads on the Illumina HiSeq System. The authors' analysis ran thus. A later analysis tallied roughly 78 million unique TCR beta chains across the 700 or so repertoires, and approximately 12 million of those chains were shared by two or more donors. Raw reads were error-corrected and collapsed into unique sequences with a nearest-neighbor algorithm that merged closely related sequences to remove PCR and sequencing errors. V, D and J gene segments were assigned by aligning CDR3 sequences to IMGT reference sequences. For a sequence to be retained, a match of at least six nucleotides was required to both a V gene segment and a J gene segment. A rearrangement counted as productive if the CDR3 had no stop codons and remained in frame with V and J, and every other rearrangement counted as non-productive. CDR3 was defined by IMGT convention, running from the second conserved V-encoded cysteine to the conserved J-encoded phenylalanine. In an earlier analysis of roughly 580 of the donors, sequences lacking an unambiguous match to a single V gene segment were excluded. An earlier analysis of 500 to 700 of the donors classified V segments as functional when productive rearrangements were above 56.7% and as segregating when the standard deviation between donors was above 5%. A statistical classification framework was built for diagnosing cytomegalovirus status from the catalog of TCR beta chain sequences. V and J gene assignment, in a later analysis, came from comparing TCR nucleotide sequences with IMGT/GENE-DB human TR gene sequences. Using the TCRdist pipeline, a later analysis assigned CDR3 sequences along with most-parsimonious VDJ recombination scenarios. In a later analysis, every TCR beta chain was defined by the combination of its CDR3 amino acid sequence and its V-gene family, and reads without a unique V-gene family were dropped. In a later analysis, 500 to 650 highly shared, low-generation-probability nucleotide sequences were removed to address suspected cross-contamination and a sequencing artifact. In a later analysis, a clonal expansion index for each public chain was calculated from normalized within-repertoire ranks of inferred template counts. In a later analysis, generation probabilities were computed using a VDJ recombination model fitted to out-of-frame rearrangements, and the results were checked against IGoR. In a later analysis, hypergeometric tests were used to score TCR-TCR, TCR-HLA and TCR-CMV co-occurrence, with a repertoire-size bias correction applied to TCR pairs. In a later analysis, false discovery rates were estimated by permuting HLA or CMV assignments 20 times. A later analysis grouped co-occurring TCRs with DBSCAN, adding TCRdist sequence similarity when clustering within HLA-allele-positive subsets. Repertoires with fewer than 30,000 or more than 120,000 public chains were left out of co-occurrence clustering, as were a handful of repertoires with anomalous nucleotide sharing. Drawn from immuneACCESS, this table holds only the in-frame rearrangements with V and J called that TCRdb kept. Clones are partly lost; checked studies trace under half to an unresolved V gene and leave the rest unexplained. The DNA was the basis for D and trimming; V, J and clone size are from that table. The sample has about 140,000 clones on record, around four fifths of them singletons. Of the sample, roughly 1.2% falls within the top ten clones.

A word on this clone: Its binding antigen is unknown. Qualities for individual bases were not recorded, and no much larger clone is one base off.

The cohort was made up of roughly 670 healthy bone marrow donors. At the time of sampling, all cohort members were nominally healthy, though unrecorded immune exposures were likely present. The donor tested CMV seropositive, placing the donor among the 289 seropositive members of the cohort. Every donor gave a peripheral blood sample, and the peripheral blood mononuclear cells from that sample were used for TCR beta sequencing. The Qiagen DNeasy Blood Extraction Kit was used to extract genomic DNA from the blood cell samples. Trimming removed 6 bases from V and 4 bases from J; the gene matches leave 9 bases unexplained. From cysteine to phenylalanine, the CDR3 is 15 amino acids long. The only DNA kept is the CDR3, 45 bases in frame from the first base. The germline V gene (reference sequence) sets CDR1 to LNHDA and CDR2 to SQIVND.

The sample was PBMCs. This clonotype was obtained from a male donor in good health and CMV-seropositive. The sequence links TRBV19 to TRBJ2-1; the junction holds 7 bases that match TRBD1. The nucleotide sequence is TGTGCCAGTAGCGAAAACAGGGGAAATTACAATGAGCAGTTCTTC. The encoded protein is CASSENRGNYNEQFF.